A selection of T cell receptor beta chains follows, all from one sample in a study of identical twins. TCRdb ran MiXCR on the 5' RACE reads and lists one entry per CDR3 protein. Of approximately 410,000 distinct CDR3 sequences in the sample, around a sixth are singletons; the top ten hold roughly an eighth. Sequenced material: naive T cells sorted from blood. The receptors stem from a man aged 50 to 60 in good health. The CDR3 runs from the conserved cysteine through the conserved F or W. The D gene is left open where the match is weak. Some rows have no size entry. The others give once, few or many, or a class for an expanded clone.

v_gene,j_gene,d_gene,abundance,len,CDR3nt,CDR3aa
TRBV15,TRBJ2-7,TRBD2,NA,16,TGTGCCACCAGCAGAGATTTAAGTGGGAGGGCCGACGAGCAGTACTTC,CATSRDLSGRADEQYF
TRBV4-3,TRBJ2-7,TRBD2,NA,16,TGCGCCAGCAGCCAAGACCTAGCTAGCGGAGCCTACGAGCGGTACTTC,CASSQDLASGAYERYF
TRBV5-1,TRBJ2-1,TRBD1,few,14,TGCGCCAGCACCTATGGGACAGGGCACAATGAGCAGTTCTTC,CASTYGTGHNEQFF
TRBV4-3,TRBJ2-3,NA,NA,17,TGCGCCAGCAGCCAAGATGAGGGCAGGGGCAGAACAGATACGCAGTATTTT,CASSQDEGRGRTDTQYF
TRBV11-2,TRBJ2-7,NA,many,14,TGTGCCAGCAGCTTATCCGTAGGGGATCGCGAGCAGTACTTC,CASSLSVGDREQYF
TRBV6-1,TRBJ2-7,NA,many,15,TGTGCCAGCAGCCGAAGCGGAGGACGGGCCTACGAGCAGTACTTC,CASSRSGGRAYEQYF
TRBV10-2,TRBJ2-7,TRBD2,NA,16,TGCGCCAGCAGTGAGAAGGGGACTAGCGGCTCCTACGAGCAGTACTTC,CASSEKGTSGSYEQYF
TRBV28,TRBJ2-3,NA,few,13,TGTGCCAGCAGTTTCGGCGGCAGTCCAACGCAGTATTTT,CASSFGGSPTQYF
TRBV20-1,TRBJ2-1,NA,few,12,TGCAGTGCAGCCCCCGGACCCCATGAGCAGTTCTTC,CSAAPGPHEQFF
TRBV4-3,TRBJ1-4,NA,NA,16,TGCGCCAGCAGCCAAGATTGGGCAGGAAGACATGAAAAACTGTTTTTT,CASSQDWAGRHEKLFF
TRBV9,TRBJ2-2,NA,NA,17,TGTGCCAGCAGCCTCACCGTGATAGCGGACTCCACCGGGGAGCTGTTTTTT,CASSLTVIADSTGELFF
TRBV7-8,TRBJ1-4,NA,NA,12,TGTGCCAGCAGCTCTCTCAATGAAAAACTGTTTTTT,CASSSLNEKLFF
TRBV20-1,TRBJ2-7,TRBD2,many,15,TGCAGTGCTAGAGACGATGTGGGAGGGCCGTTCGAGCAGTACTTC,CSARDDVGGPFEQYF
TRBV29-1,TRBJ1-5,NA,many,13,TGCAGCGTTGCTGACAGGATAAATCAGCCCCAGCATTTT,CSVADRINQPQHF
TRBV28,TRBJ2-1,TRBD1,few,14,TGTGCCAGCAATCGACAGGGGAAGTATTATGAGCAGTTCTTC,CASNRQGKYYEQFF
TRBV28,TRBJ2-3,NA,few,14,TGTGCCAGCAGTTTAGCGGGGGCTGAGGATACGCAGTATTTT,CASSLAGAEDTQYF
TRBV11-2,TRBJ1-2,NA,NA,14,TGTGCCAGCAGCTTAGGGAGCGGTTTTTATGGCTACACCTTC,CASSLGSGFYGYTF
TRBV6-1,TRBJ2-3,NA,NA,13,TGTGCCAGCGCAAAGTTGCGCACAGATACGCAGTATTTT,CASAKLRTDTQYF
TRBV29-1,TRBJ2-2,NA,few,13,TGCAGTGGCGGGTTGGCTAACACCGGGGAGCTGTTTTTT,CSGGLANTGELFF
TRBV6-2/TRBV6-3,TRBJ1-1,TRBD1,NA,15,TGTGCCAGCAGTTACTCCAGGGGGCGGGGCACTGAAGCTTTCTTT,CASSYSRGRGTEAFF
TRBV12-3/TRBV12-4,TRBJ1-5,NA,many,14,TGTGCCAGCAGCATCAATTATAGCAATCAGCCCCAGCATTTT,CASSINYSNQPQHF
TRBV7-8,TRBJ2-3,NA,NA,15,TGTGCCAGCAGCTCGGGGGAACAGGTTGGAGATACGCAGTATTTT,CASSSGEQVGDTQYF